This passage covers 18 T cell receptor beta chains from one sample sequenced in a study of T-cell reconstitution after alpha-beta-depleted transplantation in children. Unique molecular identifiers tagged the TCRbeta library. Via MiXCR, TCRdb re-called the PCR reads, giving one row per CDR3 protein. The sample records fewer than 150,000 distinct CDR3 sequences, about 9.9% being singletons. Here the sequenced sample was PBMCs, mostly from graft donor cells, taken 180 days after TCRalphabeta/CD19-depleted stem cell transplant. Receptors originate from a girl in the first two years of life who had a stem cell transplant for combined immunodeficiency, so the T cells may come from the graft donor.

Note on this clonotype: An end of the junction does not agree with germline; a read error may underlie this. The chain has TRBV28 and TRBJ1-5; D gene uncertain. The CDR3 runs to 12 residues. CDR1 and CDR2 (germline): MDHEN, SYDVKM. CDR3: CASSLRAWPHHF. Here the CDR3 DNA reads TGTGCCAGCAGTTTAAGGGCTTGGCCCCATCATTTT. Full variable domain (outside the CDR3, taken from reference TRBV28 and TRBJ1-5): DVKVTQSSRYLVKRTGEKVFLECVQDMDHENMFWYRQDPGLGLRLIYFSYDVKMKEKGDIPEGYSVSREKKERFSLILESASTNQTSMYLCASSLRAWPHHFGDGTRLSIL.

The chain's CDR3 is CASSGSTGLYGYTF. As DNA, the CDR3 is TGTGCCAGCAGCGGATCGACAGGTTTATATGGCTACACCTTC. V is TRBV5-6 and J is TRBJ1-2; perhaps TRBD1 as D (6 bases). The length of the CDR3 is 14 residues. V was trimmed by 4 bases and J by 5 bases, leaving 15 bases between them. From germline, CDR1 is SGHDT and CDR2 YYEEEE.

This clonotype appeared a few times. The CDR3 region is CASSWDGANVLTF. The CDR3, as DNA: TGTGCCAGCAGTTGGGATGGGGCCAACGTCCTGACTTTC. The chain has TRBV12-3 or TRBV12-4 and TRBJ2-6, with D uncertain. V gave up 4 bases and J gave up 3 bases, with 4 bases separating them. The CDR3 length is 13 residues.

The chain has TRBV2 and TRBJ2-5; TRBD1 agrees at 10 bases. Germline V gene data show CDR1 as SNHLY and CDR2 as FYNNEI. This CDR3 is 15 amino acids long. The trim removed 4 bases at V and 5 bases at J, leaving 7 bases unmatched. CDR3 DNA: TGTGCCAGCAGTGGAGACAGGGGGCGGGGGGAGACCCAGTACTTC. This translates into CASSGDRGRGETQYF.

The table lists this clonotype with a few counts. The chain employs TRBV5-1 and TRBJ2-7, with 12 bases aligning to TRBD1. Germline CDR1 reads SGHRS; CDR2 reads YFSETQ. The CDR3 consists of 17 residues. J lost 5 bases, V lost 0 bases, and 9 bases had no gene match. The chain's CDR3 is CASSLATGDRGLDEQYF. DNA for the CDR3: TGCGCCAGCAGCTTGGCGACTGGGGACAGGGGGCTTGACGAGCAGTACTTC.

This clonotype came up a few times. The gene calls are TRBV11-2 and TRBJ2-2; 13 positions match TRBD2. From germline, CDR1 is SGHAT and CDR2 FQNNGV. V lost 7 bases, J lost 5 bases, and 19 bases stayed unmatched. The CDR3 length is 20 residues. CDR3 protein: CASNKQGYRTSGRQTGELFF. The CDR3 DNA sequence: TGTGCCAGCAACAAACAGGGGTATCGGACTAGCGGGAGACAAACCGGGGAGCTGTTTTTT.

J is TRBJ2-5 and V is TRBV12-3 or TRBV12-4, with D perhaps matching TRBD2 (6 bases). The germline V and J ends were trimmed by 6 bases and 2 bases, with 10 bases remaining between them. The CDR3 runs to 13 residues. For the CDR3, the DNA is TGTGCCAGCAGCGCCGGGAGACAAGAGACCCAGTACTTC. Translating it yields CASSAGRQETQYF.

The chain recombines TRBV20-1 with TRBJ2-7; 8 bases are shared with TRBD1. Trimming removed 4 bases from V and 6 bases from J; junction bases left unmatched: 8. CDR1 and CDR2 from the germline V gene are DFQATT and SNEGSKA (reference sequence). This CDR3 has 13 amino acids. CDR3 nucleotides: TGCAGTGCTAATAACAGGGGGGTCGGCGAGCAGTACTTC. This sequence encodes CSANNRGVGEQYF.

This clonotype was seen a few times. The V call is TRBV18, the J call TRBJ2-1; possibly TRBD1 or TRBD2 for D (5 bases each). Germline-derived CDR1 and CDR2 are KGHSH and LQKENI. CDR3 length: 14 amino acids. Trimming removed 5 bases at V and 10 bases at J, with 18 bases between. The CDR3 region has the DNA TGTGCCAGCTCAACCCTGGCCGGGGCCAGGGAGCAGTTCTTC. It specifies CASSTLAGAREQFF.

The sample holds many counts of this clonotype. The chain carries TRBV5-5 and TRBJ2-5; a possible D gene is TRBD2 (5 bases). The CDR3 totals 13 residues. Trimming took off 2 bases at V and 1 base at J, with 6 bases between the two ends. Germline values: CDR1 SGHKS, CDR2 YYEKEE (reference sequence). The CDR3 loop is CASSFSGQETQYF. The DNA of the CDR3 is TGTGCCAGCAGCTTCAGCGGCCAAGAGACCCAGTACTTC. Complete variable domain (other parts from reference TRBV5-5 and TRBJ2-5): DAGVTQSPTHLIKTRGQQVTLRCSPISGHKSVSWYQQVLGQGPQFIFQYYEKEERGRGNFPDRFSARQFPNYSSELNVNALLLGDSALYLCASSFSGQETQYFGPGTRLLVL.

The chain carries TRBV3-1 and TRBJ2-1; TRBD1 or TRBD2 may be the D gene (6 bases each). Germline lookup yields CDR1 LGHDT and CDR2 YNNKEL (reference sequence). CDR3 length: 15 residues. Trimming cost V 11 bases and J 8 bases, with 25 bases left between them. The CDR3 region is CASCQDNSRGDEQFF. CDR3 bases: TGTGCCTCCTGCCAAGATAATTCAAGGGGGGATGAGCAGTTCTTC.

The chain has TRBV7-2 and TRBJ2-5, with TRBD2 matching 11 bases. CDR1 is SGHTA and CDR2 is FQGNSA in the germline V gene. With 5 bases clipped from V and 4 bases from J, the junction kept 9 bases outside the gene matches. This CDR3 contains 16 residues. In DNA, the CDR3 is TGTGCCAGCAGCGGGGGGCTAGCGGGGGGAGGAGAGACCCAGTACTTC. Translated: CASSGGLAGGGETQYF.

The sample holds a few counts of this clonotype. V is TRBV6-5 and J is TRBJ2-2, with D possibly TRBD1 on 5 matching bases. With 2 bases removed from V and 0 bases from J, the gap between germline ends came to 7 bases. Germline CDR1 MNHEY, CDR2 SVGAGI. The length of the CDR3 is 15 residues. This CDR3 reads CASSYIRANTGELFF. Written as DNA, the CDR3 is TGTGCCAGCAGTTACATCAGGGCGAACACCGGGGAGCTGTTTTTT.

The V gene is TRBV18, the J gene TRBJ1-3, with D unclear. The CDR3 runs 14 residues. Per germline, CDR1 KGHSH and CDR2 LQKENI. V gave up 6 bases and J gave up 0 bases, with 9 bases separating them. CDR3 sequence: CASSLGASGNTIYF. In nucleotides, the CDR3 is TGTGCCAGCTCCCTGGGCGCCTCTGGAAACACCATATATTTT.

The chain couples TRBV7-3 to TRBJ2-3; 16 positions match TRBD2. Per the germline V gene, CDR1 is SGHTA and CDR2 is FQGTGA. CDR3 length equals 18 residues. Germline trimming cut 1 base from V and 1 base from J; bases unmatched to any gene: 2. CDR3 nucleotides: TGTGCCAGCAGCTTAAGAGGGACTAGCGGGAGGGGCACAGATACGCAGTATTTT. As protein: CASSLRGTSGRGTDTQYF.

This chain connects TRBV4-2 to TRBJ2-5; TRBD1 matches at 8 bases. The CDR3 sequence is 14 residues long. V lost 1 base, J lost 7 bases, and 5 bases stayed unmatched. Germline V gene sequence: CDR1 LGHNA, CDR2 YNFKEQ. CDR3 bases: TGTGCCAGCAGCCAAGGTCACAGGGGGGCGACCCAGTACTTC. This sequence encodes CASSQGHRGATQYF.

V is TRBV29-1 and J is TRBJ2-6; no reliable D call. This CDR3 has 14 residues. Germline V CDR1 and CDR2: SQVTM, ANQGSEA. Trimming took off 5 bases at V and 0 bases at J, with 8 bases between the two ends. CDR3 sequence: CSVSDNSGANVLTF. CDR3 DNA: TGCAGCGTTTCAGACAACTCTGGGGCCAACGTCCTGACTTTC.

In its sample, this clonotype was seen a few times. V is TRBV29-1 and J is TRBJ1-4, with D hard to call. The CDR3 has 12 amino acids. Germline V gives CDR1 SQVTM, CDR2 ANQGSEA. Trimming took off 0 bases at V and 14 bases at J, with 13 bases between the two ends. The CDR3 protein is CSVEDQARVLFF. The CDR3 bases are TGCAGCGTTGAAGATCAAGCTCGGGTCCTGTTTTTT.